Below are 29 T cell receptor beta chains sequenced from a single sample in a study of T cells in Graves' hyperthyroidism and ophthalmopathy (dated by TCRdb to between 2018 and 2021). The library relied on multiplex PCR. Sequenced on an Illumina HiSeq 2000. The TCR beta CDR3 regions were amplified from the RNA transcripts. A first-round RT-PCR of the TCR CDR3 used the HTBI primer set with the Qiagen OneStep RT-PCR kit. The public reads were reprocessed in TCRdb via fastp at Q25 and MiXCR, keeping in-frame beta chains. Rows with one shared CDR3 protein collapse into an entry with the most common genes and DNA. The sample table lists around 580,000 distinct CDR3 sequences, 46% of them with a count of one. The top ten clones comprise more than 7% of the sample. Sequenced: peripheral blood or thyroid tissue (not recorded which). The receptors were gathered from a woman in her late teens or twenties with Graves' hyperthyroidism.

This clonotype has ten or more counts. The rearrangement joins TRBV4-1 to TRBJ1-1; D gene ambiguous. CDR1 and CDR2 (germline): MGHRA, YSYEKL. V lost 0 bases and J 0 bases, leaving 5 bases between the germline ends. The CDR3 consists of 14 residues. The CDR3 is CASSQEGLNTEAFF. The CDR3 DNA reads TGCGCCAGCAGCCAAGAGGGTCTGAACACTGAAGCTTTCTTT.

The CDR3 region is CATRAGGYQETQYF. The CDR3 DNA sequence: TGTGCCACCCGAGCGGGAGGGTACCAAGAGACCCAGTACTTC. The V call is TRBV10-3, the J call TRBJ2-5, with 10 bases aligning to TRBD2. The germline V gene encodes CDR1 ENHRY and CDR2 SYGVKD. After removal of 10 bases from V and 0 bases from J, the junction contained 5 bases not matched to a gene. The CDR3 totals 14 residues.

This clonotype was observed a handful of times. This chain connects TRBV29-1 to TRBJ1-1; D is possibly TRBD1 (5 bases). This CDR3 is built from 13 residues. Trimming removed 3 bases at V and 1 base at J, with 9 bases between. CDR1 and CDR2 (germline): SQVTM, ANQGSEA. The CDR3 region has the DNA TGCAGCGTTGAGGGGACGGCGAACACTGAAGCTTTCTTT. It codes for CSVEGTANTEAFF.

As to this clonotype: A read error may produce the germline difference seen at one junction end. This chain links TRBV5-1 with TRBJ2-2, with D possibly TRBD2 on 5 matching bases. The germline CDR1 and CDR2 sequences are SGHRS and YFSETQ. The CDR3 extends over 13 amino acids. Written as DNA, the CDR3 is TGTGCCAGCAGCTACCGTCACACCGGGGAGCCGTTTTTT. Translation gives CASSYRHTGEPFF. Together with reference TRBV5-1 and TRBJ2-2, the CDR3 gives the full variable domain: KAGVTQTPRYLIKTRGQQVTLSCSPISGHRSVSWYQQTPGQGLQFLFEYFSETQRNKGNFPGRFSGRQFSNSRSEMNVSTLELGDSALYLCASSYRHTGEPFFGEGSRLTVL.

Ten or more counts support this clonotype. This chain uses TRBV11-1 with TRBJ2-7; D not resolved. V was pared by 2 bases and J by 5 bases, with 10 bases between. The germline CDR1 and CDR2 sequences are SGHAT and FQDESV (reference sequence). The CDR3 totals 13 residues. DNA of the CDR3: TGTGCCAGCAGCTTAAACATCGCTGACGAGCAGTACTTC. It specifies CASSLNIADEQYF.

At least ten counts were recorded for this clonotype. The chain uses TRBV4-2 and TRBJ2-7, with a weak D call TRBD1 (6 bases). The germline V gene encodes CDR1 LGHNA and CDR2 YNFKEQ. Between the trimmed V and J ends, which lost 4 bases and 2 bases, there was a span of 21 bases. The CDR3 length is 17 residues. DNA for the CDR3: TGTGCCAGCAGCCTCACCGTTGGACAGCATCCTCCCTACGAGCAGTACTTC. This sequence encodes CASSLTVGQHPPYEQYF.

As regards this clonotype: No conserved phenylalanine or tryptophan ends this CDR3, so it is likely a read error. The chain recombines TRBV12-3 or TRBV12-4 with TRBJ1-2, with 8 bases matching TRBD1. V lost 6 bases and J lost 3; bases outside the gene matches: 12. This CDR3 spans 16 amino acids. The CDR3, as DNA: TGTGCCAGCAGCCGGGCAAATCGGGACAGGTACTATGGCTACACCTAC. Its protein product is CASSRANRDRYYGYTY.

This clonotype has at least ten counts. The rearrangement joins TRBV6-5 to TRBJ2-7; D not resolved. The CDR3 has 14 amino acids. The germline CDR1 and CDR2 sequences are MNHEY and SVGAGI. The V end was cut by 0 bases, the J end by 2 bases, with 8 bases between. In DNA, the CDR3 is TGTGCCAGCAGTTACTCTCGACATGCCTACGAGCAGTACTTC. Translating gives CASSYSRHAYEQYF.

This clonotype was picked up many times. The CDR3 here is CASNQGLGYSNQPQHF. CDR3 DNA: TGTGCCAGCAATCAGGGGTTGGGGTATAGCAATCAGCCCCAGCATTTT. The chain uses TRBV6-5 and TRBJ1-5; maybe TRBD1 (6 bases). Germline V gene data show CDR1 as MNHEY and CDR2 as SVGAGI. V was clipped by 7 bases and J by 0 bases, with 16 bases between them. The length of the CDR3 is 16 residues.

This clonotype was counted at least ten times. This rearrangement joins TRBV4-2 to TRBJ1-1; D might be TRBD1 (6 bases). The CDR3 runs 17 residues. The germline V and J ends were trimmed by 1 base and 7 bases, with 22 bases remaining between them. Germline loops: CDR1 LGHNA, CDR2 YNFKEQ. The CDR3 DNA follows: TGTGCCAGCAGCCAAGCCCCCTCCGAGAAAAAGGGGGGTGAAGCTTTCTTT. This gives the protein CASSQAPSEKKGGEAFF.

This clonotype was seen a few times. The chain has TRBV7-9 and TRBJ2-5; the match to TRBD1 covers 7 bases. Losses at the gene ends were 6 bases for V and 5 bases for J; bases not matched to a gene: 18. Germline CDR1 reads SEHNR; CDR2 reads FQNEAQ (reference sequence). CDR3 length equals 17 residues. CDR3 amino acids: CASSPQRQGRLSETQYF. The DNA for the CDR3 is TGTGCCAGCAGTCCTCAAAGACAGGGCCGGCTCTCGGAGACCCAGTACTTC.

This clonotype is a singleton in its sample. V usage is TRBV24-1 and J usage is TRBJ2-5; 7 positions agree with TRBD1. This CDR3 is 13 amino acids long. The trim removed 5 bases at V and 7 bases at J, leaving 6 bases unmatched. The germline V gene encodes CDR1 KGHDR and CDR2 SFDVKD. Here the CDR3 DNA reads TGTGCCACCAGTGCTTACAGGGGAATGACCCAGTACTTC. Translation: CATSAYRGMTQYF.

With regard to this clonotype: An end of the junction differs from the germline gene, which may be a read error. The V gene is TRBV4-2, the J gene TRBJ1-2; 8 bases align to TRBD1. This CDR3 contains 15 residues. From germline, CDR1 is LGHNA and CDR2 YNFKEQ. The CDR3, as DNA: TGTGCCGGCAGCCAAGCGGCAGGGGGCGCGGATGGCTACACCTTC. Translated: CAGSQAAGGADGYTF.

At least ten counts were recorded for this clonotype. The chain has TRBV12-3 or TRBV12-4 and TRBJ1-1; D is ambiguous. The CDR3 runs to 13 residues. Trimming removed 4 bases from V and 6 bases from J, with 12 bases in between. CDR3 sequence reads: CASSSTPVPEAFF. The DNA for the CDR3 is TGTGCCAGCAGTTCTACCCCAGTCCCTGAAGCTTTCTTT.

This clonotype has a handful of counts. The V call is TRBV4-2, the J call TRBJ2-7; 7 nucleotides agree with TRBD1. The CDR3 totals 15 residues. With 0 bases clipped from V and 3 bases from J, the junction kept 5 bases outside the gene matches. Germline assignment: CDR1 LGHNA and CDR2 YNFKEQ. The CDR3 nucleotides are TGTGCCAGCAGCCAAGAGACAGGGAGTAGCTACGAGCAGTACTTC. This sequence encodes CASSQETGSSYEQYF.

The table lists this clonotype with many counts. The chain joins TRBV5-1 to TRBJ1-1; 8 bases agree with TRBD1. J gave up 4 bases and V 4 bases, and 9 bases lay outside the gene matches. Germline CDR1 reads SGHRS; CDR2 reads YFSETQ. The CDR3 runs 15 residues. The CDR3 spells CASSPRTGSITEAFF. CDR3 coding DNA: TGCGCCAGCAGCCCACGGACAGGGTCGATCACTGAAGCTTTCTTT.

In this sample, this clonotype turned up many times. The V and J genes are TRBV7-9 and TRBJ1-2; D remains unclear. CDR3 length: 14 residues. CDR1 and CDR2 (germline): SEHNR, FQNEAQ (reference sequence). V dropped 5 bases and J dropped 7 bases, with 17 bases sitting between them. CDR3 sequence reads: CASSVQLEGLGYTF. The DNA of the CDR3 is TGTGCCAGCAGCGTCCAATTGGAGGGCCTTGGCTACACCTTC.

This clonotype was found a few times. This rearrangement joins TRBV14 to TRBJ1-2; 12 bases fit TRBD1. V gave up 2 bases and J gave up 5 bases; unmatched junction bases: 6. The germline V gene has CDR1 SGHDN and CDR2 FVKESK. This CDR3 is 16 amino acids long. CDR3 DNA: TGTGCCAGCAGCCAACCGGGGGACAGGGGGCTTTATGGCTACACCTTC. It specifies CASSQPGDRGLYGYTF.

This clonotype was picked up many times. The chain carries TRBV11-2 and TRBJ1-2; a weak D match, TRBD1 (6 bases). Trimming pared 5 bases from V and 5 bases from J, leaving 15 bases between. The length of the CDR3 is 14 residues. From germline, CDR1 is SGHAT and CDR2 FQNNGV. CDR3 residues: CASSPTGQSYGYTF. DNA of the CDR3: TGTGCCAGCAGCCCAACCGGACAGAGTTATGGCTACACCTTC.

The rearrangement joins TRBV29-1 to TRBJ1-1; D remains ambiguous. CDR1 SQVTM and CDR2 ANQGSEA come from the germline V gene. The CDR3 is 12 amino acids. Between the trimmed V and J ends, which lost 8 bases and 4 bases, there was a span of 14 bases. In nucleotides, the CDR3 is TGCAGCTCGACCCCCAGCCGCACTGAAGCTTTCTTT. This sequence encodes CSSTPSRTEAFF. Based on the CDR3 plus reference TRBV29-1 and TRBJ1-1, the full variable domain is SAVISQKPSRDICQRGTSLTIQCQVDSQVTMMFWYRQQPGQSLTLIATANQGSEATYESGFVIDKFPISRPNLTFSTLTVSNMSPEDSSIYLCSSTPSRTEAFFGQGTRLTVV.

V and J are TRBV24-1 and TRBJ1-2; possibly TRBD1 for D (6 bases). This CDR3 has 14 residues. Germline values: CDR1 KGHDR, CDR2 SFDVKD. The germline V and J ends were trimmed by 7 bases and 2 bases, with 13 bases remaining between them. CDR3 coding DNA: TGTGCCACCAGCGCCCTGGGACAAAACTATGGCTACACCTTC. Translating it yields CATSALGQNYGYTF.

In its sample, this clonotype was seen many times. The rearrangement uses TRBV5-8 and TRBJ2-3; the match to TRBD2 covers 7 bases. J was trimmed by 5 bases and V by 2 bases; bases with no gene match: 5. The CDR3 length is 14 residues. Germline CDR1 is SGHTS and CDR2 is YDEGEE. Here the CDR3 reads CASSFAGAEDTQYF. The CDR3 DNA follows: TGTGCCAGCAGCTTTGCGGGAGCTGAAGATACGCAGTATTTT.

Of note for this clonotype: A much bigger clone sits one base away, suggesting this may be a read error. The chain recombines TRBV2 with TRBJ2-7; D gene ambiguous. The CDR3 has 11 amino acids. The germline gives CDR1 SNHLY, CDR2 FYNNEI. The CDR3 protein is CASSELYGQYF. DNA of the CDR3: TGTGCCAGCAGTGAACTGTACGGGCAGTACTTC.

The CDR3 is CSAKGDSNQPQYF. In DNA form, the CDR3 reads TGCTCAGCTAAGGGGGATAGCAATCAGCCCCAGTACTTC. V usage is TRBV20-1 and J usage is TRBJ2-5, with D perhaps TRBD1 (6 bases). The germline CDR1 and CDR2 sequences are DFQATT and SNEGSKA (reference sequence). The CDR3 is made up of 13 amino acids.

This clonotype was found many times. The V gene is TRBV27, the J gene TRBJ1-2; possibly TRBD1 for D (6 bases). The CDR3 consists of 15 residues. Between the trimmed V and J ends, which lost 4 bases and 2 bases, there was a span of 14 bases. Germline V CDR1 and CDR2: MNHEY, SMNVEV (reference sequence). The CDR3 coding sequence is TGTGCCAGCAGTTCTTATCAGACAGGCAACTATGGCTACACCTTC. Translation: CASSSYQTGNYGYTF.

This clonotype was detected a few times. The chain recombines TRBV5-4 with TRBJ1-6; tentatively, D is TRBD1 (5 bases). Per the germline V gene, CDR1 is SGHNT and CDR2 is YYREEE (reference sequence). This CDR3 has 16 residues. The V end was cut by 5 bases, the J end by 6 bases, with 18 bases between. The CDR3 DNA is TGTGCCAGCAGGACGGCGGGCCGGGGGTCTAATTCACCCCTCCACTTT. Translating gives CASRTAGRGSNSPLHF.

The rearrangement joins TRBV7-9 to TRBJ1-1; D is possibly TRBD1 (5 bases). In germline, CDR1 is SEHNR, CDR2 FQNEAQ (reference sequence). Trimming left V 5 bases short and J 1 base short, with 11 bases between. CDR3 size: 14 residues. As DNA, the CDR3 is TGTGCCAGCAGCCGGGGGGAGGGGAACACTGAAGCTTTCTTT. Amino acid sequence: CASSRGEGNTEAFF.

This clonotype has just a few counts. The rearrangement uses TRBV24-1 and TRBJ2-3; possibly TRBD2 for D (6 bases). Trimming stripped 8 bases from V and 1 base from J, with 12 bases between. The CDR3 is 14 amino acids. Germline V CDR1 and CDR2: KGHDR, SFDVKD. The CDR3 loop reads CATTGETGTDTQYF. The CDR3 region has the DNA TGTGCCACCACGGGGGAGACTGGCACAGATACGCAGTATTTT.

This clonotype has at least ten counts. The chain uses TRBV6-4 and TRBJ2-1; 7 bases line up with TRBD2. The CDR3 runs to 16 residues. From germline, CDR1 is MRHNA and CDR2 SNTAGT. V gave up 1 base and J gave up 1 base; unmatched junction bases: 4. The chain's CDR3 is CASSDLAGVSYNEQFF. As DNA, the CDR3 is TGTGCCAGCAGTGACTTGGCGGGAGTGTCCTACAATGAGCAGTTCTTC.